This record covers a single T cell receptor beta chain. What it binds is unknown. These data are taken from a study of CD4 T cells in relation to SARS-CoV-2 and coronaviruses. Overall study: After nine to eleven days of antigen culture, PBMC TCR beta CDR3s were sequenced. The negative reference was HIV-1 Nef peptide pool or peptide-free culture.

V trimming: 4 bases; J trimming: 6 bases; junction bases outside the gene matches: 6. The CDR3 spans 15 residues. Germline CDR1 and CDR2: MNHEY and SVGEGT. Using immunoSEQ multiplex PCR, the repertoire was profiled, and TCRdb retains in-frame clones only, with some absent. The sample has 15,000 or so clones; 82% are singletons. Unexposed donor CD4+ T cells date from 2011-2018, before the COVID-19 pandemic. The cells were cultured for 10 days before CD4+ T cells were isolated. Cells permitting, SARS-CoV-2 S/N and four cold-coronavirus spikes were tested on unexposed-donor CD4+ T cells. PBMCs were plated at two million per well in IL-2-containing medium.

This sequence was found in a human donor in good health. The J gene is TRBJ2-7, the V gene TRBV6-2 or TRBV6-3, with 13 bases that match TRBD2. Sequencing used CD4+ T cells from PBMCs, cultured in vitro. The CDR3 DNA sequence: TGTGCCAGCAGTTTACTAGCGGGAGGGCGGACCGAGCAGTACTTC. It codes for CASSLLAGGRTEQYF.